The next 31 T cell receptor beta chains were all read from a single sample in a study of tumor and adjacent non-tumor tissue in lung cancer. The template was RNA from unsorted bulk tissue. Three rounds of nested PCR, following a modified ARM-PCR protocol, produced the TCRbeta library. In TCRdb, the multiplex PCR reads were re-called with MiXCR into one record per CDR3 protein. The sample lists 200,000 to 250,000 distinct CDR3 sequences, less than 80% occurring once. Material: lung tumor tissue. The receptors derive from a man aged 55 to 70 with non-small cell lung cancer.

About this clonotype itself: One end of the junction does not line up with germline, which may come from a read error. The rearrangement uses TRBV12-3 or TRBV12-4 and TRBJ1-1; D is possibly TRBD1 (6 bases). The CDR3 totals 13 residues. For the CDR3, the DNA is TGTGACAGCAGGGGCCAGGGGTACACTGAAGCTTTCTTT. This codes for CDSRGQGYTEAFF.

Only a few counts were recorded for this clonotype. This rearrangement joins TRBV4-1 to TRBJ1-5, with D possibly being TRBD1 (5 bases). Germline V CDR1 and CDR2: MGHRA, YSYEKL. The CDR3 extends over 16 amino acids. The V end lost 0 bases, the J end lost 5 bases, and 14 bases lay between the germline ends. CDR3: CASSQDLGRVDQPQHF. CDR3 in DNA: TGCGCCAGCAGCCAAGATCTGGGACGGGTAGATCAGCCCCAGCATTTT.

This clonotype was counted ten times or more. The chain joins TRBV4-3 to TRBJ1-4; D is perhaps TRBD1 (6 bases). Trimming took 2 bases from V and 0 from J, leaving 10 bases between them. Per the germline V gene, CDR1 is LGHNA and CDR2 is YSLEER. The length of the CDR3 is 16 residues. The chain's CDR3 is CASSQRQVATNEKLFF. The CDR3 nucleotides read TGCGCCAGCAGCCAACGACAGGTTGCAACTAATGAAAAACTGTTTTTT.

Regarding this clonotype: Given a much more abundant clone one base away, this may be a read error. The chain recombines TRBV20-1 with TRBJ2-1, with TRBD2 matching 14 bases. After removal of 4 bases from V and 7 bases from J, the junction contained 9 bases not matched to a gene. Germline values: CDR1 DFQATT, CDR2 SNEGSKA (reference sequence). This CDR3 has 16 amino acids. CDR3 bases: TGCAGTGCTAAGAAACCGGGACTAGCGGGAGAGAATGAGCAGTTCTTC. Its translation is CSAKKPGLAGENEQFF.

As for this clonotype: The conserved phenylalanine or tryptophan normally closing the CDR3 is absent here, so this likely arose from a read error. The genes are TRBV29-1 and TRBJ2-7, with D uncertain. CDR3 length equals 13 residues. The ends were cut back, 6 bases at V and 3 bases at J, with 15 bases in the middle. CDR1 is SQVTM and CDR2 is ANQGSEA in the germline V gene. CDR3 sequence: CSVPQDGIYEQYL. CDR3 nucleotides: TGCAGCGTCCCGCAGGACGGTATCTACGAGCAGTACCTC.

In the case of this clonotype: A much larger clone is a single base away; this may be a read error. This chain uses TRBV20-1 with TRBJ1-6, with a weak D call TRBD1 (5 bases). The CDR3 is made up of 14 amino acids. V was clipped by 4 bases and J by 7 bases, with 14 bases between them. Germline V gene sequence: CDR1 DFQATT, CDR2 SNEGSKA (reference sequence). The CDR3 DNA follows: TGCAGTGCTACGCAGGGAGATTTCAATTCACCCCTCCACTTT. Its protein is CSATQGDFNSPLHF.

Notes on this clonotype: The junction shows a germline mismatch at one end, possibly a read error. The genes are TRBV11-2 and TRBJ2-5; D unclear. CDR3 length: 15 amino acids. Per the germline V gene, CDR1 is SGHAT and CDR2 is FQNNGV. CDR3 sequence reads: CTSSSDQTGRETQYF. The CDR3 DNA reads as TGTACCAGCAGTTCGGACCAGACCGGACGGGAGACCCAGTACTTC.

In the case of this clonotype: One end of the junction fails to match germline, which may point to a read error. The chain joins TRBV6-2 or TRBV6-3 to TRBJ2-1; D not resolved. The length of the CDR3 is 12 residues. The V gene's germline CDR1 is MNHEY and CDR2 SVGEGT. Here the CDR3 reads CACSWTANEQFF. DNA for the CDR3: TGTGCCTGCAGTTGGACCGCGAATGAGCAGTTCTTC.

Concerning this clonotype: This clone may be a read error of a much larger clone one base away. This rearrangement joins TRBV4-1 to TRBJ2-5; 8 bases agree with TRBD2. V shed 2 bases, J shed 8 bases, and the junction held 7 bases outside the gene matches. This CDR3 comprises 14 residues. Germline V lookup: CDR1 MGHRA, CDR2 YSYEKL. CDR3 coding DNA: TGCGCCAGCAGCCAACAGCGGGAGCGGGATACCCAGTACTTC. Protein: CASSQQRERDTQYF.

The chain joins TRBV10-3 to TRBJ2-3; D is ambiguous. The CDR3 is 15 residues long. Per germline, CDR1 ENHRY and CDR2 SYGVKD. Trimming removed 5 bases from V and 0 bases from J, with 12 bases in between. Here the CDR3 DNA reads TGTGCCATCAGTACGGCCGGGCCAAGCACAGATACGCAGTATTTT. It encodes CAISTAGPSTDTQYF.

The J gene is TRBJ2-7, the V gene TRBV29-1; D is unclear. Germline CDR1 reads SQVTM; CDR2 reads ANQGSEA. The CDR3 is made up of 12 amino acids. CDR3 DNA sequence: TGCAGTCTTGAAGAGCACCTCGGCGAGCAGTACTTC. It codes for CSLEEHLGEQYF.

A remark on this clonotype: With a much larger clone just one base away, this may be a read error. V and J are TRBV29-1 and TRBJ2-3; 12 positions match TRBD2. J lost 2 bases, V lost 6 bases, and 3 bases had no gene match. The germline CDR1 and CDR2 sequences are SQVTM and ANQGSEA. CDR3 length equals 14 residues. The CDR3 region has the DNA TGCAGCGTATGGACTAGCGGGGTCACAGATACGCAGTATTTT. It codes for CSVWTSGVTDTQYF.

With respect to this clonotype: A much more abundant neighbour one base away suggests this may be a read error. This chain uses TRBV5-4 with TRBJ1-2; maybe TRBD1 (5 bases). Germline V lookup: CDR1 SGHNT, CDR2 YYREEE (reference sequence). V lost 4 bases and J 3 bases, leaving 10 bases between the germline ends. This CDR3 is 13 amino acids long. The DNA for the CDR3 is TGTGCCAGCAGCCTGACAGACGACTATGGCTACACCTTC. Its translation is CASSLTDDYGYTF. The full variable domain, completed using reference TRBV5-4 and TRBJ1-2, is ETGVTQSPTHLIKTRGQQVTLRCSSQSGHNTVSWYQQALGQGPQFIFQYYREEENGRGNFPPRFSGLQFPNYSSELNVNALELDDSALYLCASSLTDDYGYTFGSGTRLTVV.

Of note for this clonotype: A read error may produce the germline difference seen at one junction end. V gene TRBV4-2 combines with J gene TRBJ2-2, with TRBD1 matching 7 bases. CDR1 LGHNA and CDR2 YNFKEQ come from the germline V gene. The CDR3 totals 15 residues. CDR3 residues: CASSRPIDRAGELHF. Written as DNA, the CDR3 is TGTGCCAGCAGCCGCCCAATCGACAGGGCCGGGGAGCTGCATTTT.

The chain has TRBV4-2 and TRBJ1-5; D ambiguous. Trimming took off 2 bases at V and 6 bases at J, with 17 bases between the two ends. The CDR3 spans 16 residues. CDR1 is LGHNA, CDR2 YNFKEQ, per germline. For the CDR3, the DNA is TGTGCCAGCAGCCAATCGACGGAAAGTCGAGGTCAGCCCCAGCATTTT. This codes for CASSQSTESRGQPQHF.

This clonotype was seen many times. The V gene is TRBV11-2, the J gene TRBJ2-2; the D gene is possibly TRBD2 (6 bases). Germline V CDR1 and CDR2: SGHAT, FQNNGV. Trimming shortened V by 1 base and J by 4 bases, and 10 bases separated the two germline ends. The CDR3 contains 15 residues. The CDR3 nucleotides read TGTGCCAGCAGCTTAGGGGGAGGAGGCACCGGGGAGCTGTTTTTT. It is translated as CASSLGGGGTGELFF. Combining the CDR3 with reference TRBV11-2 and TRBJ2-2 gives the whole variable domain EAGVAQSPRYKIIEKRQSVAFWCNPISGHATLYWYQQILGQGPKLLIQFQNNGVVDDSQLPKDRFSAERLKGVDSTLKIQPAKLEDSAVYLCASSLGGGGTGELFFGEGSRLTVL.

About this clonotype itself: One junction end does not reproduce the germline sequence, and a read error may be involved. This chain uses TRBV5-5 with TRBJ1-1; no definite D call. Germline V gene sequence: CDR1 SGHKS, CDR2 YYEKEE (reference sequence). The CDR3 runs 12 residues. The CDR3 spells CARSVSNTEAVF. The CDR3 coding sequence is TGTGCCAGGAGCGTCTCGAACACTGAAGCTGTCTTT.

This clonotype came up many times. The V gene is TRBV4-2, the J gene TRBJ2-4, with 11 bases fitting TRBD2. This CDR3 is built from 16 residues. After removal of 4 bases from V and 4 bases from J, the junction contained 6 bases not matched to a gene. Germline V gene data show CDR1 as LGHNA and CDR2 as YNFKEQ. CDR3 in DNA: TGTGCCAGCAGCCTGTCGCTAGCGGGAGGTAAAAACATTCAGTACTTC. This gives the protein CASSLSLAGGKNIQYF.

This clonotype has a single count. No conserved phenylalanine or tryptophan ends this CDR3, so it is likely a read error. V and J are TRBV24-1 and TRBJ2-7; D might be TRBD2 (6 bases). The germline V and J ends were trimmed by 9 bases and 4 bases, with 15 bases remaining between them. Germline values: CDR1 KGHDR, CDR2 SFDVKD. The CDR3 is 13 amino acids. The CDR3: CATAGPNRYEQYL. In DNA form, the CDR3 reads TGTGCCACCGCGGGGCCCAATCGATACGAGCAGTACTTA.

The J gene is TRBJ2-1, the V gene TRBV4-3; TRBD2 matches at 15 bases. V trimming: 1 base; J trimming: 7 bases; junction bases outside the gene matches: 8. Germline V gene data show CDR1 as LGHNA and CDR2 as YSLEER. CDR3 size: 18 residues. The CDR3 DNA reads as TGCGCCAGCAGCCAAGGGTCCCCGGGACTAGCGGGAGGAAATGAGCAGTTCTTC. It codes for CASSQGSPGLAGGNEQFF.

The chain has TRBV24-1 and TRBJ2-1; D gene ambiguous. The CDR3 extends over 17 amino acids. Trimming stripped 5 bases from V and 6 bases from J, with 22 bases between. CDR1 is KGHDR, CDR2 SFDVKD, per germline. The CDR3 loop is CATSADSKAWWGNEQFF. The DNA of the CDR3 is TGTGCCACCAGTGCCGACTCCAAGGCGTGGTGGGGCAATGAGCAGTTCTTC.

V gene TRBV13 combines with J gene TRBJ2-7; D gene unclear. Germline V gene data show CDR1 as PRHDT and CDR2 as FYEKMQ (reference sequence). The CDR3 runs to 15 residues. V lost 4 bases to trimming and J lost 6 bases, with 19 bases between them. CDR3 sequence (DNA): TGTGCCAGCAGCTCCCCGGGCCCCGAACGCACCGAGCAGTACTTC. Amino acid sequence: CASSSPGPERTEQYF.

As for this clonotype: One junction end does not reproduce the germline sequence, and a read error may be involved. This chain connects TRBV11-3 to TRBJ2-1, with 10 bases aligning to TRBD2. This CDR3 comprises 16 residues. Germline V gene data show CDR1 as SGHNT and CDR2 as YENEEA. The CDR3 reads CTSSPTPGLAWNGQFF. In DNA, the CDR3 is TGTACCAGCAGCCCAACCCCGGGACTAGCGTGGAATGGGCAGTTCTTC.

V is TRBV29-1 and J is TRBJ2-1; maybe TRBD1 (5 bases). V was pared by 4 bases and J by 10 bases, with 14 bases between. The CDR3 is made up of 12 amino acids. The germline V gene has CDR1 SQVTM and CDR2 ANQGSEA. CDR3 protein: CSVAKETEEQFF. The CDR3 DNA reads TGCAGCGTTGCCAAGGAGACAGAAGAGCAGTTCTTC.

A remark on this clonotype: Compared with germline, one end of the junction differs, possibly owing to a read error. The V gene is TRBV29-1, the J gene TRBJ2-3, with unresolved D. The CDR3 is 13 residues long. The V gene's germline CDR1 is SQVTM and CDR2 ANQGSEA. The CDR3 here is CSVALIVTDTQYF. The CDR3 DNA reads TGCAGTGTTGCTCTCATAGTCACAGATACGCAGTATTTT.

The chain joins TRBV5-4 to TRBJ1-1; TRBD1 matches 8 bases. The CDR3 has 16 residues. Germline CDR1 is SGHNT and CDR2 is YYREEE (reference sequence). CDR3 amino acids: CISSGWTGLGNTEAFF. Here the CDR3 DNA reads TGTATCAGCAGCGGGTGGACAGGGCTTGGGAACACTGAAGCTTTCTTT. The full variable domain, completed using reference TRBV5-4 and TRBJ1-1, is ETGVTQSPTHLIKTRGQQVTLRCSSQSGHNTVSWYQQALGQGPQFIFQYYREEENGRGNFPPRFSGLQFPNYSSELNVNALELDDSALYLCISSGWTGLGNTEAFFGQGTRLTVV.

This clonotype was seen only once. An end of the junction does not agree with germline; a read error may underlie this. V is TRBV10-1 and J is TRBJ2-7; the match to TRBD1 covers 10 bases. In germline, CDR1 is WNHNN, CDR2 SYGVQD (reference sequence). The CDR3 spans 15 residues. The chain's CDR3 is CASNEGGQGAYEQYF. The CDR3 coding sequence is TGCGCCAGCAATGAGGGAGGACAGGGGGCCTACGAGCAGTACTTC.

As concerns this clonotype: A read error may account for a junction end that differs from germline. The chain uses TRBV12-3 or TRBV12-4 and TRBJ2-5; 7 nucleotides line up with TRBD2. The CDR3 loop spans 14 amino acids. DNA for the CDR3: TGTGCCAGCAGTCCATCGGCAGGGCGGGAGACCCAGTACTTT. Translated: CASSPSAGRETQYF.

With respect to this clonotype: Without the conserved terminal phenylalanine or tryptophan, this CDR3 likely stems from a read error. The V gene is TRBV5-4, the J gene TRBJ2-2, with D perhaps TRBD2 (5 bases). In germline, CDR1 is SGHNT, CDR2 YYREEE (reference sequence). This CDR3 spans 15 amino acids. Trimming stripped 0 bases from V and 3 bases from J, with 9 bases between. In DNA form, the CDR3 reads TGTGCCAGCAGCTTGGGCGGGCGGGACACCGGGGAGCTGTTTAGT. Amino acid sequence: CASSLGGRDTGELFS.

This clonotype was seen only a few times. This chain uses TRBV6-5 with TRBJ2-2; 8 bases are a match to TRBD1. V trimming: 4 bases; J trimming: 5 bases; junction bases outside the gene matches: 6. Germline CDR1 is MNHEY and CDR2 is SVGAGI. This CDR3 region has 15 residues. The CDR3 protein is CASSFQGARTGELFF. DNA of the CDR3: TGTGCCAGCAGTTTCCAGGGGGCTCGGACCGGGGAGCTGTTTTTT.

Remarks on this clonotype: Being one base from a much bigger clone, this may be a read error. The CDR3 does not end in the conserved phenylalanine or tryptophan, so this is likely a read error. CDR3 DNA: TGCAGCCTCCGTGGTGGGCCGAGCACAGATACGCAGTATTAT. This translates into CSLRGGPSTDTQYY. This chain joins TRBV29-1 and TRBJ2-3; D ambiguous. The CDR3 extends over 14 amino acids. V was shortened by 8 bases and J by 0 bases, with 15 bases between the two germline ends. The germline CDR1 and CDR2 sequences are SQVTM and ANQGSEA.